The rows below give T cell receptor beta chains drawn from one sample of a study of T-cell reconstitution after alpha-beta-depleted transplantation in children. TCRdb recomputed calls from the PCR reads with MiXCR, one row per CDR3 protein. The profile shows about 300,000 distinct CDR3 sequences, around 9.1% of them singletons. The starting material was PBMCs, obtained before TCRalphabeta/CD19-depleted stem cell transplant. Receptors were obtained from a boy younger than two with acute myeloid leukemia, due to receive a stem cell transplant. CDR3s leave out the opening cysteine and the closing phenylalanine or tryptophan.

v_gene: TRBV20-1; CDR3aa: SARALAGNSYEQY
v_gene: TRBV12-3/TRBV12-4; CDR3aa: ASKGQGPDTQY
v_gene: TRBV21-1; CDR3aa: ATDRTQTCTDTQY
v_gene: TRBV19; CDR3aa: ASSAALPRTGELF
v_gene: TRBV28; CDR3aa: ASRGDTGANVLT
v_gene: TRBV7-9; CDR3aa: ASSPLEGAPSYEQY
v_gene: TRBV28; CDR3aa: ASSLYPGQGTSGANVLT
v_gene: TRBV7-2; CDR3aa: ASSDQLAGGQETQY
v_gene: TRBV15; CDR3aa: ATSRGGETQY
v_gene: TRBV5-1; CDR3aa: ASSRGQLGTGELF
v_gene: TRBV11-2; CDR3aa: ASSLEGEGRDEQF
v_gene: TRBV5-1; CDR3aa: ASRGTIFQNTGELF
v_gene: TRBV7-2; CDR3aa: ASSSGQVPGNEQF
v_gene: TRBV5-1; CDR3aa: ASIDPGTSGGWSGETQY
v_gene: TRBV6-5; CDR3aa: ASSYGTGESTGELF
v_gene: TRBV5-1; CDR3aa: ASSSTGLNEKLF
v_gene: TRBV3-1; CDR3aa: ASSHRQGMEETQY
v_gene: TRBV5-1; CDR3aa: ASSLGREAYEQY
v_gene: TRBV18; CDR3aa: ASSPDDYEQY
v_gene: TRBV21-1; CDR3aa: ASSNPRNTEAF
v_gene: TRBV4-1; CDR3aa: ASSSRSLAGNTGELF
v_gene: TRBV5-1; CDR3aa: ASSFPAKASTDTQY
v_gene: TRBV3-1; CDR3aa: ASSQGAQGASGELF
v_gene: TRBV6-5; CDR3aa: ASIGDTEAF
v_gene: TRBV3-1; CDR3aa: ASSQEGRVQY
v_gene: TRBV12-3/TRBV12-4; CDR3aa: ASSERGPPYNEQF
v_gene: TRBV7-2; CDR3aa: ASTWAGRGETQY
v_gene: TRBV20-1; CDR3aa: SASASGGEQF
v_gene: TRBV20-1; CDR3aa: SARVVSQY
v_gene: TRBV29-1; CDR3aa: SVEGGSGLAGDTQY
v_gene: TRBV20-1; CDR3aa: SARVGQGLVEQY
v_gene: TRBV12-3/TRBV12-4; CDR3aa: ASSLRETGELF
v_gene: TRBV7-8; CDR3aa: ASSLAAPRGEQY
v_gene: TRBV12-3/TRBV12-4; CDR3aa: ASSPLTGNYGYT
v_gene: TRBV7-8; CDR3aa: ASTAEADTEAF
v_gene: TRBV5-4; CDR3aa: ASSLIGKGEQF
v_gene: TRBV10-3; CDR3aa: AISPRGPATQY
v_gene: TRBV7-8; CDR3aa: ASSLAQPPNEQF
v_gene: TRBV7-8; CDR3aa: ASSPQTGGLTGELF
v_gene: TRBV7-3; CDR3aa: ASSLSVGQQETQY
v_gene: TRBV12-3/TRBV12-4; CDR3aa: ASSLRGGAETQY
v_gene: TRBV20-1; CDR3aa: SAKNNEQF
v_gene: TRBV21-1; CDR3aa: PSSTRLAPNIQY
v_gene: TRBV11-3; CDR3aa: ASSLGWRGTLAKNIQY
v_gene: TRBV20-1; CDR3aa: SAKKRVGTDTQY
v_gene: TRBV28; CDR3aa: ASSPVRRLSEQY
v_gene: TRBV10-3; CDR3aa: AISALGGPTGELF
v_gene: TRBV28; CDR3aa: ASSPRQGTYNEQF
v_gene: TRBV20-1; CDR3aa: SARALAGGTYNEQF
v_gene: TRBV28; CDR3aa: ASSRGSSPYNEQF
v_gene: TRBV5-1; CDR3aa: ASRPTGQETQY
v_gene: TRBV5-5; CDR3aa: ASSFYQATGELF
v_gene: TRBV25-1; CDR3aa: ASSSSYNSPLH
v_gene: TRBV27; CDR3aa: ASSLRPSGRETQY
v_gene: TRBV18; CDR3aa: ASSPRNGGAGEQF
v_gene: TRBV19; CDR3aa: ASSNRVAGGPIEQF
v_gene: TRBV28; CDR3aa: ASSPTTNNSPLH